One sample yielded the 21 T cell receptor beta chains listed below, sequenced in a study of blood T cell repertoires in COVID-19. The protocol was immunoSEQ multiplex PCR, while the TCRdb copy is restricted to in-frame clones and leaves out a portion. The sample includes 250,000 to 300,000 clones, roughly 89% of them seen just once. Source material: peripheral blood. Source of these receptors: a woman between 40 and 50 years old who had recovered from COVID-19.

The chain has TRBV15 and TRBJ1-5, with D perhaps matching TRBD1 (5 bases). V was pared by 5 bases and J by 6 bases, with 20 bases between. This CDR3 is 16 amino acids long. Germline CDR1 is LNHNV and CDR2 is YYDKDF (reference sequence). The CDR3 nucleotides are TGTGCCACCAGCCCCCAGGGCCGGGTATCGGGTCAGCCCCAGCATTTT. Translation: CATSPQGRVSGQPQHF.

This sequence joins TRBV4-3 and TRBJ2-1, with 8 bases lining up with TRBD1. The germline CDR1 and CDR2 sequences are LGHNA and YSLEER. CDR3 length: 15 residues. V shed 3 bases, J shed 7 bases, and the junction held 8 bases outside the gene matches. The CDR3 protein is CASSQKDREGNEQFF. CDR3 DNA: TGCGCCAGCAGCCAGAAGGACAGGGAAGGAAATGAGCAGTTCTTC.

This clone showed up just once. The genes are TRBV18 and TRBJ2-7, with TRBD1 as a possible D gene (6 bases). Trimming cost V 6 bases and J 0 bases, with 12 bases left between them. This CDR3 is 14 amino acids long. The V gene's germline CDR1 is KGHSH and CDR2 LQKENI. The CDR3 protein is CASSPHRVSYEQYF. CDR3 bases: TGTGCCAGCTCGCCTCACAGGGTCTCCTACGAGCAGTACTTC.

J is TRBJ2-7 and V is TRBV28, with D perhaps matching TRBD2 (5 bases). Germline V lookup: CDR1 MDHEN, CDR2 SYDVKM. This CDR3 is built from 14 residues. V was shortened by 2 bases and J by 1 base, with 9 bases between the two germline ends. CDR3: CASSLTSGSYEQYF. DNA of the CDR3: TGTGCCAGCAGTTTAACTAGTGGGTCCTACGAGCAGTACTTC.

This rearrangement joins TRBV18 to TRBJ2-3, with 9 bases lining up with TRBD2. The CDR3 is 15 residues long. V lost 0 bases to trimming and J lost 6 bases; unmatched junction nucleotides: 4. Germline loops: CDR1 KGHSH, CDR2 LQKENI. CDR3 bases: TGTGCCAGCTCACCACCGAGCGGGGGGTCTGATACGCAGTATTTT. It yields the protein CASSPPSGGSDTQYF. Drawing the rest from reference TRBV18 and TRBJ2-3, the complete variable domain is NAGVMQNPRHLVRRRGQEARLRCSPMKGHSHVYWYRQLPEEGLKFMVYLQKENIIDESGMPKERFSAEFPKEGPSILRIQQVVRGDSAAYFCASSPPSGGSDTQYFGPGTRLTVL.

The chain couples TRBV19 to TRBJ1-6, with 10 bases identical to TRBD1. CDR3 length: 17 residues. In germline, CDR1 is LNHDA, CDR2 SQIVND (reference sequence). Trimming took 6 bases from V and 10 from J; bases not matched to a gene: 15. The CDR3 loop reads CASSSGTGVPIGSPLHF. CDR3 DNA sequence: TGTGCCAGTAGCTCCGGGACAGGGGTCCCGATTGGATCACCCCTCCACTTT. Filled out from reference TRBV19 and TRBJ1-6, the complete variable domain reads DGGITQSPKYLFRKEGQNVTLSCEQNLNHDAMYWYRQDPGQGLRLIYYSQIVNDFQKGDIAEGYSVSREKKESFPLTVTSAQKNPTAFYLCASSSGTGVPIGSPLHFGNGTRLTVT.

This clone was picked up one time. The chain couples TRBV6-5 to TRBJ2-7; weak D call: TRBD2 (6 bases). This CDR3 has 14 amino acids. Germline V CDR1 and CDR2: MNHEY, SVGAGI. Between the trimmed V and J ends, which lost 8 bases and 1 base, there was a span of 15 bases. CDR3 region: CASSETSGSYEQYF. The CDR3 nucleotides are TGTGCCAGCTCGGAGACTAGTGGGTCCTACGAGCAGTACTTC.

The chain has TRBV18 and TRBJ1-3; tentatively, D is TRBD1 (5 bases). This CDR3 spans 17 amino acids. Germline V gene data show CDR1 as KGHSH and CDR2 as LQKENI. Trimming stripped 3 bases from V and 0 bases from J, with 15 bases between. This CDR3 is CASSPSPTGYSGNTIYF. The CDR3 coding sequence is TGTGCCAGCTCACCGAGTCCTACAGGTTACTCTGGAAACACCATATATTTT.

This rearrangement joins TRBV12-2 to TRBJ2-2; TRBD2 reflects the table's D call only, with no check against the DNA. TRBV12-2 is termed a pseudogene. The CDR3 length is 20 residues. CDR3 residues: CASRLGGEDRQTFNTGELFF. The CDR3 region has the DNA TGTGCAAGTCGCTTAGGAGGGGAGGACCGTCAGACTTTTAACACCGGGGAGCTGTTTTTT.

This chain joins TRBV4-2 and TRBJ1-2; D not resolved. The CDR3 is 16 amino acids. CDR1 and CDR2 (germline): LGHNA, YNFKEQ. Trimming cost V 0 bases and J 4 bases, with 15 bases left between them. CDR3 nucleotides: TGTGCCAGCAGCCAAGAGGGCGCTCCGGGGATCTATGGCTACACCTTC. It translates to CASSQEGAPGIYGYTF.

J is TRBJ1-5 and V is TRBV6-5, with a tentative D call TRBD1 (5 bases). Trimming stripped 6 bases from V and 7 bases from J, with 13 bases between. Germline assignment: CDR1 MNHEY and CDR2 SVGAGI. The CDR3 loop spans 13 amino acids. CDR3 loop: CASRLRGGQPQHF. CDR3 coding DNA: TGTGCCAGCAGATTAAGGGGAGGCCAGCCCCAGCATTTT.

The chain is built from TRBV25-1 and TRBJ1-1; D remains unclear. CDR3 length equals 14 residues. Looked up from germline, CDR1 is MGHDK and CDR2 is SYGVNS. V lost 1 base, J lost 1 base, and 7 bases lay in between. Here the CDR3 DNA reads TGTGCCAGCAGTGAATTCACAACGAACACTGAAGCTTTCTTT. As protein: CASSEFTTNTEAFF.

This chain connects TRBV9 to TRBJ1-3; D gene uncertain. Germline lookup yields CDR1 SGDLS and CDR2 YYNGEE. This CDR3 region has 14 residues. Trimming removed 1 base from V and 4 bases from J, with 9 bases in between. The CDR3 here is CASSVLGRGNTIYF. CDR3 coding DNA: TGTGCCAGCAGCGTATTAGGCAGGGGAAACACCATATATTTT.

The chain carries TRBV10-3 and TRBJ1-4, with a possible D match to TRBD1 (5 bases). This CDR3 spans 13 amino acids. Germline V gives CDR1 ENHRY, CDR2 SYGVKD. V lost 2 bases and J 6 bases, leaving 7 bases between the germline ends. The CDR3 loop reads CAISEGADEKLFF. As DNA, the CDR3 is TGTGCCATCAGTGAGGGGGCAGATGAAAAACTGTTTTTT.

Only a few counts were recorded for this clone. This CDR3 is also generated by other DNA sequences in the sample. The CDR3 sequence: CASSYGSGYEQYV. DNA of the CDR3: TGTGCCAGCAGTTACGGATCGGGCTACGAGCAGTACGTC. The V call is TRBV6-2 or TRBV6-3, the J call TRBJ2-7; D not resolved. V was shortened by 2 bases and J by 3 bases, with 8 bases between the two germline ends. Looked up from germline, CDR1 is MNHEY and CDR2 is SVGEGT. The CDR3 is 13 residues long.

The chain links TRBV25-1 to TRBJ1-2; D gene ambiguous. Germline CDR1 is MGHDK and CDR2 is SYGVNS. Deletions cut 3 bases from V and 8 bases from J, with 16 bases between. This CDR3 has 14 residues. The CDR3 spells CASSDSGVAGGYTF. For the CDR3, the DNA is TGTGCCAGCAGTGATTCAGGCGTCGCGGGGGGCTACACCTTC.

The chain uses TRBV6-2 or TRBV6-3 and TRBJ1-5, with D perhaps matching TRBD1 (6 bases). V was cut by 6 bases and J by 4 bases, with 16 bases left in between. The length of the CDR3 is 15 residues. Germline CDR1 reads MNHEY; CDR2 reads SVGEGT. This CDR3 is CASSTIGQINQPQHF. In DNA form, the CDR3 reads TGTGCCAGCAGCACCATCGGACAGATTAATCAGCCCCAGCATTTT.

The chain uses TRBV5-1 and TRBJ1-2; the D gene is possibly TRBD1 (5 bases). There are 16 residues in the CDR3. The V gene's germline CDR1 is SGHRS and CDR2 YFSETQ. With 1 base removed from V and 4 bases from J, the gap between germline ends came to 17 bases. The CDR3 DNA sequence: TGCGCCAGCAGCTTGCCCGACAGTGGGGTAGGCTATGGCTACACCTTC. Translated: CASSLPDSGVGYGYTF.

The chain has TRBV2 and TRBJ2-2; 8 positions agree with TRBD1. The V segment lost 7 bases and the J segment 7 bases; nucleotides outside the gene matches: 5. This CDR3 spans 13 amino acids. Germline V gives CDR1 SNHLY, CDR2 FYNNEI. CDR3 nucleotide sequence: TGTGCCAGCAAGGACAGGGTCGGCGGGGAGCTGTTTTTT. This codes for CASKDRVGGELFF.

The gene calls are TRBV30 and TRBJ2-2; 14 bases fit TRBD2. The CDR3 length is 14 residues. Germline-derived CDR1 and CDR2 are GTSNPN and SVGIG (reference sequence). The CDR3 is CAQGLAGAPGELFF. Here the CDR3 DNA reads TGTGCTCAGGGACTAGCGGGGGCCCCCGGGGAGCTGTTTTTT.

The chain employs TRBV6-1 and TRBJ2-2; D unresolved. Germline V CDR1 and CDR2: MNHNS, SASEGT. This CDR3 region has 17 residues. Trimming removed 1 base at V and 5 bases at J, with 17 bases between. In DNA form, the CDR3 reads TGTGCCAGCAGTGAAGTTTCCCCAGGATTCCCAACCGGGGAGCTGTTTTTT. Encoded protein: CASSEVSPGFPTGELFF.